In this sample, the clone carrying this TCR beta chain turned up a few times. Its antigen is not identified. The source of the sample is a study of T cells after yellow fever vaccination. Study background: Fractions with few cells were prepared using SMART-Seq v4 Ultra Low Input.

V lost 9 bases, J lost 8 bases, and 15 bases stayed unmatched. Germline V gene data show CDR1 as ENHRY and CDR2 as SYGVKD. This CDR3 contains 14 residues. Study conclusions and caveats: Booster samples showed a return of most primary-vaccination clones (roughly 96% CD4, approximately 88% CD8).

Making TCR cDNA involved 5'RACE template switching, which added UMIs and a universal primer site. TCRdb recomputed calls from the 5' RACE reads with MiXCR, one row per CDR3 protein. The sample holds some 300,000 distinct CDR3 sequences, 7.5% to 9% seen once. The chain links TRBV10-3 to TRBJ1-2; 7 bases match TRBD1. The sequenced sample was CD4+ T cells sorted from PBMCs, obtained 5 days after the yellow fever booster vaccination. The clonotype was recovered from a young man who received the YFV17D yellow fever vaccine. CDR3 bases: TGTGCCATAACCTACTCATTGGGACAGAAGGGCTACACCTTC. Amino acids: CAITYSLGQKGYTF.